Below, 29 T cell receptor beta chains from the same sample are listed, as sequenced in a study of T cells in Graves' hyperthyroidism and ophthalmopathy. Using RNA transcripts as the source, TCR beta CDR3 regions were amplified. In the first-round RT-PCR of the TCR CDR3, the HTBI primer set was used. TCRdb re-called the multiplex PCR reads with MiXCR, one entry per CDR3 protein. The sample shows 700,000 or so distinct CDR3 sequences, 15% to 20% of them seen only once. Sequencing was done on a sample of blood. These receptors were obtained from a man younger than 35 with Graves' hyperthyroidism.

This clonotype was counted a few times. This chain connects TRBV30 to TRBJ1-6; no clear D. Germline-derived CDR1 and CDR2 are GTSNPN and SVGIG (reference sequence). Trimming stripped 1 base from V and 7 bases from J, with 8 bases between. This CDR3 has 13 residues. This CDR3 reads CAWSAQENSPLHF. For the CDR3, the DNA is TGTGCCTGGAGTGCGCAGGAGAATTCACCCCTCCACTTT.

This clonotype was seen many times. The V call is TRBV2, the J call TRBJ2-4; D is perhaps TRBD1 (6 bases). This CDR3 contains 15 residues. V lost 7 bases and J lost 0, with 13 bases in between. CDR1 is SNHLY and CDR2 is FYNNEI in the germline V gene. The CDR3 DNA reads as TGTGCCAGCATTGTGGACAGACTAGCCAAAAACATTCAGTACTTC. Its translation: CASIVDRLAKNIQYF. Filled out from reference TRBV2 and TRBJ2-4, the complete variable domain reads EPEVTQTPSHQVTQMGQEVILRCVPISNHLYFYWYRQILGQKVEFLVSFYNNEISEKSEIFDDQFSVERPDGSNFTLKIRSTKLEDSAMYFCASIVDRLAKNIQYFGAGTRLSVL.

The V gene is TRBV4-1, the J gene TRBJ1-3; D is possibly TRBD1 (6 bases). With 0 bases removed from V and 3 bases from J, the gap between germline ends came to 12 bases. The CDR3 sequence is 16 residues long. Looked up from germline, CDR1 is MGHRA and CDR2 is YSYEKL. The CDR3 protein is CASSQDKGVNGNTIYF. CDR3 in DNA: TGCGCCAGCAGCCAAGATAAGGGGGTAAATGGAAACACCATATATTTT.

This rearrangement joins TRBV10-3 to TRBJ2-7; the match to TRBD1 covers 10 bases. CDR3 length: 15 amino acids. Germline-derived CDR1 and CDR2 are ENHRY and SYGVKD. V shed 7 bases and J 2 bases; nucleotides not matched to a gene: 8. The CDR3 sequence is CAIMPGTGVAYEQYF. The CDR3 DNA reads as TGTGCCATCATGCCCGGGACAGGGGTGGCCTACGAGCAGTACTTC.

The rearrangement links TRBV10-3 to TRBJ2-7; D call uncertain. Germline V gives CDR1 ENHRY, CDR2 SYGVKD. The CDR3 has 13 amino acids. V was shortened by 6 bases and J by 0 bases, with 9 bases between the two germline ends. DNA for the CDR3: TGTGCCATCAGGCCTGACGTCTCCTACGAGCAGTACTTC. Its protein product is CAIRPDVSYEQYF.

This clonotype was detected once. The J gene is TRBJ1-1, the V gene TRBV5-1; unclear D gene. Germline loops: CDR1 SGHRS, CDR2 YFSETQ. Trimming cost V 1 base and J 1 base, with 11 bases left between them. The CDR3 has 15 residues. The CDR3 here is CASSLLPGPNTEAFF. The DNA for the CDR3 is TGCGCCAGCAGCTTGCTGCCGGGCCCGAACACTGAAGCTTTCTTT.

This clonotype appeared many times. V is TRBV20-1 and J is TRBJ2-7; D perhaps matches TRBD1 (5 bases). Germline values: CDR1 DFQATT, CDR2 SNEGSKA (reference sequence). Trimming took off 1 base at V and 0 bases at J, with 7 bases between the two ends. The CDR3 loop spans 13 amino acids. CDR3 loop: CSARGTFSYEQYF. Written as DNA, the CDR3 is TGCAGTGCTAGAGGGACATTCTCCTACGAGCAGTACTTC.

This clonotype has more than one count but fewer than ten. In nucleotides, the CDR3 is TGTGCCAGCAGCCACCGGGACCACGTCACTGAAGCTTTCTTT. It yields the protein CASSHRDHVTEAFF. The chain couples TRBV5-4 to TRBJ1-1; D possibly corresponds to TRBD1 (5 bases). CDR3 size: 14 residues. Trimming left V 4 bases short and J 4 bases short, with 14 bases between. Per the germline V gene, CDR1 is SGHNT and CDR2 is YYREEE (reference sequence). Together with reference TRBV5-4 and TRBJ1-1, the CDR3 gives the full variable domain: ETGVTQSPTHLIKTRGQQVTLRCSSQSGHNTVSWYQQALGQGPQFIFQYYREEENGRGNFPPRFSGLQFPNYSSELNVNALELDDSALYLCASSHRDHVTEAFFGQGTRLTVV.

This clonotype was counted between two and nine times. The chain has TRBV20-1 and TRBJ2-3; TRBD2 aligns across 10 bases. Germline lookup yields CDR1 DFQATT and CDR2 SNEGSKA (reference sequence). The J segment lost 2 bases and the V segment lost 6 bases, leaving 11 bases of the junction unmatched. This CDR3 has 16 amino acids. In DNA, the CDR3 is TGCAGTGCAAGCGGGCTAGCGGGAGCTTACACAGATACGCAGTATTTT. Protein: CSASGLAGAYTDTQYF.

The chain carries TRBV2 and TRBJ1-5; D is perhaps TRBD1 (6 bases). V lost 2 bases, J lost 2 bases, and 10 bases lay in between. The CDR3 has 15 residues. CDR1 SNHLY and CDR2 FYNNEI come from the germline V gene. CDR3 amino acids: CASSEWAGGNQPQHF. Here the CDR3 DNA reads TGTGCCAGCAGTGAATGGGCAGGGGGCAATCAGCCCCAGCATTTT.

This clonotype showed up just a few times. J is TRBJ2-7 and V is TRBV4-3; 12 bases map to TRBD2. Germline V gene data show CDR1 as LGHNA and CDR2 as YSLEER. This CDR3 spans 18 amino acids. V lost 0 bases, J lost 3 bases, and 9 bases stayed unmatched. The CDR3, as DNA: TGCGCCAGCAGCCAAGATCGAAGGACTAGCGGGACAGGCTACGAGCAGTACTTC. It codes for CASSQDRRTSGTGYEQYF.

This clonotype was detected many times. The chain recombines TRBV30 with TRBJ2-1, with D perhaps TRBD2 (5 bases). The CDR3 loop spans 15 amino acids. CDR1 and CDR2 (germline): GTSNPN, SVGIG (reference sequence). Deletions cut 2 bases from V and 0 bases from J, with 11 bases between. The CDR3 nucleotides are TGTGCCTGGAGTAAGCGGTCAAGCTCCTACAATGAGCAGTTCTTC. It specifies CAWSKRSSSYNEQFF.

This clonotype occurred once. This chain connects TRBV14 to TRBJ2-7; no definite D call. Per the germline V gene, CDR1 is SGHDN and CDR2 is FVKESK. V dropped 5 bases and J dropped 0 bases, with 14 bases sitting between them. This CDR3 has 15 amino acids. CDR3 DNA: TGTGCCAGCAGCGATTCCTCTTATAGCTCCTACGAGCAGTACTTC. It codes for CASSDSSYSSYEQYF.

This clonotype has a count of ten or more. The chain employs TRBV7-3 and TRBJ2-1, with TRBD2 as a possible D gene (6 bases). Trimming pared 2 bases from V and 8 bases from J, leaving 13 bases between. Germline V CDR1 and CDR2: SGHTA, FQGTGA. This CDR3 spans 14 amino acids. CDR3 loop: CASSLQGRLDEQFF. The CDR3, as DNA: TGTGCCAGCAGCTTACAGGGAAGACTAGATGAGCAGTTCTTC.

This clonotype was observed at least ten times. This chain connects TRBV30 to TRBJ2-2; D is perhaps TRBD1 or TRBD2 (5 bases each). The V end was cut by 0 bases, the J end by 6 bases, with 8 bases between. From germline, CDR1 is GTSNPN and CDR2 SVGIG (reference sequence). This CDR3 spans 13 amino acids. CDR3 sequence (DNA): TGTGCCTGGAGTGTCGGGGCGTCCGGGGAGCTGTTTTTT. Protein sequence: CAWSVGASGELFF.

This clonotype was detected only a few times. The gene calls are TRBV29-1 and TRBJ2-2, with TRBD1 matching 8 bases. The CDR3 runs to 13 residues. Unmatched junction bases numbered 0, after V lost 1 base and J lost 5 bases. Germline V lookup: CDR1 SQVTM, CDR2 ANQGSEA. The CDR3 loop is CSVEGDRTGELFF. The CDR3 region has the DNA TGCAGCGTTGAAGGGGACAGGACCGGGGAGCTGTTTTTT.

This clonotype was picked up a small number of times. The chain is built from TRBV19 and TRBJ2-1; 11 nucleotides align to TRBD2. The germline V gene encodes CDR1 LNHDA and CDR2 SQIVND (reference sequence). The junction had 5 bases not matched to a gene; V was cut back by 3 bases and J by 7 bases. CDR3 size: 15 residues. The CDR3 DNA reads TGTGCCAGTAGTATTTTAGCGGGAGGGAGAAATGAGCAGTTCTTC. Translated, it gives CASSILAGGRNEQFF.

Ten or more counts support this clonotype. The chain recombines TRBV11-2 with TRBJ2-1; 15 bases are shared with TRBD2. The V gene's germline CDR1 is SGHAT and CDR2 FQNNGV. The CDR3 consists of 18 residues. The ends lost 5 bases at V and 2 bases at J; junction bases unmatched: 7. CDR3 loop: CASSTWTSGRVTYNEQFF. CDR3 DNA sequence: TGTGCCAGCAGCACCTGGACTAGCGGGAGGGTCACCTACAATGAGCAGTTCTTC.

The table lists this clonotype with many counts. The chain carries TRBV20-1 and TRBJ2-5; 10 bases match TRBD2. Losses at the gene ends were 0 bases for V and 2 bases for J; bases not matched to a gene: 6. The CDR3 is made up of 16 amino acids. Germline CDR1 DFQATT, CDR2 SNEGSKA (reference sequence). CDR3 amino acids: CSAREIRTSGQETQYF. In nucleotides, the CDR3 is TGCAGTGCTAGAGAGATTCGGACTAGCGGTCAAGAGACCCAGTACTTC.

This clonotype occurred many times. The chain links TRBV6-1 to TRBJ2-1, with D perhaps matching TRBD2 (5 bases). The V and J ends lost 7 bases and 2 bases respectively, with 9 bases between them. The germline CDR1 and CDR2 sequences are MNHNS and SASEGT. The CDR3 runs to 13 residues. The CDR3 sequence is CASTRDAYNEQFF. The CDR3 DNA sequence: TGTGCCAGCACGAGGGATGCCTACAATGAGCAGTTCTTC.

This clonotype was counted only a few times. This chain uses TRBV6-2 or TRBV6-3 with TRBJ1-5, with TRBD1 matching 7 bases. CDR3 size: 15 residues. Germline V gene data show CDR1 as MNHEY and CDR2 as SVGEGT. Losses at the gene ends were 7 bases for V and 0 bases for J; bases not matched to a gene: 6. The CDR3 sequence: CASTGQKNSNQPQHF. Here the CDR3 DNA reads TGTGCCAGCACGGGACAGAAAAATAGCAATCAGCCCCAGCATTTT.

The rearrangement joins TRBV7-8 to TRBJ2-5; the D gene is possibly TRBD2 (6 bases). The CDR3 consists of 16 residues. Trimming removed 1 base at V and 0 bases at J, with 12 bases between. Germline CDR1 reads SGHVS; CDR2 reads FQNEAQ. CDR3 sequence: CASSLVGGEYQETQYF. CDR3 coding DNA: TGTGCCAGCAGCTTAGTGGGAGGAGAGTACCAAGAGACCCAGTACTTC.

This clonotype was seen a few times. The genes are TRBV9 and TRBJ2-2, with TRBD1 matching 7 bases. This CDR3 comprises 15 residues. With V trimmed by 1 base and J by 6 bases, 6 bases remained unmatched. The V gene's germline CDR1 is SGDLS and CDR2 YYNGEE. The CDR3: CASSVTQGDSGELFF. For the CDR3, the DNA is TGTGCCAGCAGCGTAACGCAGGGGGATTCCGGGGAGCTGTTTTTT.

This clonotype was counted many times. The rearrangement uses TRBV6-1 and TRBJ1-1, with no clear D. Germline V lookup: CDR1 MNHNS, CDR2 SASEGT. This CDR3 region has 14 residues. V was cut by 7 bases and J by 1 base, with 13 bases left in between. CDR3 loop: CASTPLPANTEAFF. CDR3 bases: TGTGCCAGCACCCCCCTGCCCGCGAACACTGAAGCTTTCTTT.

Ten or more counts support this clonotype. V usage is TRBV12-3 or TRBV12-4 and J usage is TRBJ2-2, with no clear D. The CDR3 spans 14 residues. V lost 8 bases and J lost 0, with 10 bases in between. Here the CDR3 DNA reads TGTGCCAGCTTTGCAGAAGCGAACACCGGGGAGCTGTTTTTT. Translation: CASFAEANTGELFF.

This clonotype was found many times. The rearrangement links TRBV12-3 or TRBV12-4 to TRBJ2-1; D might be TRBD2 (5 bases). CDR3 length: 12 amino acids. V shed 6 bases and J shed 10 bases, with 13 bases lying between them. In DNA form, the CDR3 reads TGTGCCAGCAGCCCGCTCGGACTCGAGCAGTTCTTC. Translating it yields CASSPLGLEQFF.

The chain links TRBV20-1 to TRBJ2-2; 13 bases are a match to TRBD2. The CDR3 is 22 residues long. CDR1 DFQATT and CDR2 SNEGSKA come from the germline V gene (reference sequence). V gave up 1 base and J gave up 2 bases; unmatched junction bases: 19. The CDR3 DNA sequence: TGCAGTGCTAGAGTTGATTGGCCTGAGGCCGGGACTAGCGGGGCAAACACCGGGGAGCTGTTTTTT. Protein product: CSARVDWPEAGTSGANTGELFF.

This clonotype was seen ten or more times. The chain has TRBV20-1 and TRBJ1-1; no firm D call. Germline CDR1 reads DFQATT; CDR2 reads SNEGSKA (reference sequence). There are 13 residues in the CDR3. The germline V and J ends were trimmed by 0 bases and 0 bases, with 5 bases remaining between them. In DNA form, the CDR3 reads TGCAGTGCTAGAGACCCTCTGAACACTGAAGCTTTCTTT. Its translation: CSARDPLNTEAFF.

In this sample, this clonotype turned up many times. This chain uses TRBV30 with TRBJ2-2; 7 bases agree with TRBD1. V was pared by 1 base and J by 6 bases, with 17 bases of the junction left unmatched. CDR1 and CDR2 from the germline V gene are GTSNPN and SVGIG (reference sequence). This CDR3 contains 18 residues. The CDR3 reads CAWSDDSTGTIPAGELFF. The DNA for the CDR3 is TGTGCCTGGAGTGATGACTCGACAGGGACCATCCCGGCCGGGGAGCTGTTTTTT.